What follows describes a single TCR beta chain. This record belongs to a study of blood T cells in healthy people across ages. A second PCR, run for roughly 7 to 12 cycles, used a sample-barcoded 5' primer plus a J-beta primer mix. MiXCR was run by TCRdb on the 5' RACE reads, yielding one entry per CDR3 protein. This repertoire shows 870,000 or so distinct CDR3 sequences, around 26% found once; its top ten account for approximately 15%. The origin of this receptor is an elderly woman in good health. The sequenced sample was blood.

The CDR3 DNA reads TGTGCCAGCAGCTTGGGCAGGGGATCGACCTACGAGCAGTACTTC. This codes for CASSLGRGSTYEQYF. This sequence joins TRBV7-2 and TRBJ2-4; the D gene is possibly TRBD1 (6 bases). TRBJ2-7 matches the DNA end more closely, so the J call is doubtful. The V gene's germline CDR1 is SGHTA and CDR2 FQGNSA. The CDR3 consists of 15 residues.